One and the same sample provided the 7 T cell receptor beta chains below, sequenced in a study of CD8+ T cells in alopecia areata. RNA was extracted and reverse transcribed into cDNA as the sequencing template. Repertoires were generated with immunoSEQ multiplex PCR, while TCRdb's copy carries only in-frame clones and drops some. The repertoire holds some 170,000 clones, with around 60% as singletons. This specimen consisted of CD4+ T cells sorted from blood, obtained at week 0. Receptor source: a human donor with alopecia areata.

V usage is TRBV29-1 and J usage is TRBJ2-3; D not certain. Trimming removed 6 bases from V and 0 bases from J, with 13 bases in between. Germline CDR1 SQVTM, CDR2 ANQGSEA. The CDR3 is made up of 14 amino acids. The CDR3: CSVTPTESTDTQYF. Here the CDR3 DNA reads TGCAGCGTGACCCCTACGGAGAGCACAGATACGCAGTATTTT.

The chain joins TRBV12-5 to TRBJ1-3; unclear D gene. Germline V gives CDR1 LGHNT, CDR2 FRNRAP. Trimming cost V 2 bases and J 4 bases, with 12 bases left between them. The CDR3 runs 15 residues. The CDR3 here is CASGLSGSRGNTIYF. CDR3 sequence (DNA): TGTGCTAGTGGTTTGTCAGGCTCGAGAGGAAACACCATATATTTT.

In nucleotides, the CDR3 is TGTGCCAGCAGCCCTGAACTAGTCCAAGAGACCCAGTACTTC. It encodes CASSPELVQETQYF. V gene TRBV7-2 combines with J gene TRBJ2-5, with a weak D call TRBD2 (5 bases). The germline V gene encodes CDR1 SGHTA and CDR2 FQGNSA. The CDR3 spans 14 residues. V lost 5 bases and J 1 base, leaving 11 bases between the germline ends.

This clone appeared a few times. In DNA form, the CDR3 reads TGTGCCAGCAGTTTGTCAGGGGCGGTGGTGCCCCAGCATTTT. It yields the protein CASSLSGAVVPQHF. The V gene is TRBV27, the J gene TRBJ1-5; tentative D call: TRBD1 (6 bases). The CDR3 is 14 amino acids. Germline CDR1 and CDR2: MNHEY and SMNVEV (reference sequence). Trimming took off 3 bases at V and 9 bases at J, with 15 bases between the two ends.

The V and J genes are TRBV18 and TRBJ2-7; the D gene is possibly TRBD1 (5 bases). This CDR3 is built from 13 residues. V was shortened by 3 bases and J by 6 bases, with 12 bases between the two germline ends. Per the germline V gene, CDR1 is KGHSH and CDR2 is LQKENI. Here the CDR3 reads CASSPDGAREQYF. DNA of the CDR3: TGTGCCAGCTCACCGGATGGGGCTCGCGAGCAGTACTTC.

V and J are TRBV9 and TRBJ2-5; 7 positions agree with TRBD2. Germline assignment: CDR1 SGDLS and CDR2 YYNGEE. Trimming at V came to 0 bases and at J to 5 bases, leaving 4 bases not matched to a gene. This CDR3 contains 14 residues. This CDR3 reads CASSVGGGSETQYF. As DNA, the CDR3 is TGTGCCAGCAGCGTAGGCGGGGGTTCTGAGACCCAGTACTTC.

Concerning this clone: The sample carries other DNA sequences with the same CDR3. This chain links TRBV15 with TRBJ2-5, with D tentatively TRBD2 (6 bases). The germline CDR1 and CDR2 sequences are LNHNV and YYDKDF (reference sequence). The CDR3 runs to 15 residues. V shed 0 bases and J shed 2 bases, with 10 bases lying between them. CDR3 sequence (DNA): TGTGCCACCAGCAGAGATCGGGACTCGCAAGAGACCCAGTACTTC. Encoded protein: CATSRDRDSQETQYF.